These 20 T cell receptor beta chains came from one sample sequenced in a study of beta chain features in type 1 diabetes. Since all of the isolated RNA was reverse transcribed, expressed TCRB transcripts were what got sequenced. The table came from immunoSEQ multiplex PCR; TCRdb's copy has only in-frame clones and leaves some out. The data contain some 200,000 clones, roughly 11% of them singletons. Sequencing was done on a sample of central memory CD4+ T cells from blood. These receptors were collected from a man between 18 and 29 years old in good health.

The rearrangement uses TRBV30 and TRBJ1-1; no reliable D call. The germline CDR1 and CDR2 sequences are GTSNPN and SVGIG (reference sequence). The CDR3 is 13 residues long. Trimming shortened V by 4 bases and J by 5 bases, and 14 bases separated the two germline ends. The CDR3 reads CAWNFRRMTEAFF. Here the CDR3 DNA reads TGTGCCTGGAACTTCAGGAGGATGACTGAAGCTTTCTTT.

The J gene is TRBJ1-2, the V gene TRBV29-1; 7 nucleotides align to TRBD1. This CDR3 comprises 13 residues. J gave up 0 bases and V 7 bases, and 5 bases lay outside the gene matches. Germline CDR1 reads SQVTM; CDR2 reads ANQGSEA. CDR3 protein: CSGRQGTNYGYTF. In nucleotides, the CDR3 is TGCAGCGGGAGACAGGGCACTAACTATGGCTACACCTTC.

This clone was found a few times. Written as DNA, the CDR3 is TGCGCCAGCAGCTTGGCGGGCGGGACGATGTACGAGCAGTACTTC. It translates to CASSLAGGTMYEQYF. This chain connects TRBV5-1 to TRBJ2-7; D possibly corresponds to TRBD2 (6 bases). The CDR3 covers 15 residues. Germline V CDR1 and CDR2: SGHRS, YFSETQ. Trimming took off 0 bases at V and 4 bases at J, with 14 bases between the two ends. The variable domain in full, with the rest retrieved from reference TRBV5-1 and TRBJ2-7, is KAGVTQTPRYLIKTRGQQVTLSCSPISGHRSVSWYQQTPGQGLQFLFEYFSETQRNKGNFPGRFSGRQFSNSRSEMNVSTLELGDSALYLCASSLAGGTMYEQYFGPGTRLTVT.

This clone was seen a few times. The V call is TRBV19, the J call TRBJ2-2; unclear D gene. This CDR3 has 12 residues. Per the germline V gene, CDR1 is LNHDA and CDR2 is SQIVND (reference sequence). V dropped 8 bases and J dropped 3 bases, with 7 bases sitting between them. The CDR3 DNA reads as TGTGCCAGTGCCTTGTACACCGGGGAGCTGTTTTTT. This gives the protein CASALYTGELFF.

This chain uses TRBV5-1 with TRBJ2-5, with 8 bases matching TRBD2. The CDR3 loop spans 14 amino acids. Germline CDR1 reads SGHRS; CDR2 reads YFSETQ. V lost 4 bases to trimming and J lost 7 bases; unmatched junction nucleotides: 9. The CDR3 protein is CASSPDAAGGTQYF. As DNA, the CDR3 is TGCGCCAGCAGCCCCGACGCGGCGGGAGGGACCCAGTACTTC.

The chain employs TRBV5-4 and TRBJ2-2; 8 positions match TRBD1. CDR1 and CDR2 from the germline V gene are SGHNT and YYREEE (reference sequence). There are 17 residues in the CDR3. V shed 7 bases, J shed 4 bases, and the junction held 15 bases outside the gene matches. CDR3 coding DNA: TGTGCCAGCTCCCCCGACAGGGGACGCTCTGGCACCGGGGAGCTGTTTTTT. It is translated as CASSPDRGRSGTGELFF. Filled out from reference TRBV5-4 and TRBJ2-2, the complete variable domain reads ETGVTQSPTHLIKTRGQQVTLRCSSQSGHNTVSWYQQALGQGPQFIFQYYREEENGRGNFPPRFSGLQFPNYSSELNVNALELDDSALYLCASSPDRGRSGTGELFFGEGSRLTVL.

V and J are TRBV28 and TRBJ2-7; D not resolved. V was clipped by 3 bases and J by 9 bases, with 15 bases between them. Germline loops: CDR1 MDHEN, CDR2 SYDVKM. The CDR3 is 13 amino acids. The CDR3 here is CASSFPGLGWQYF. CDR3 DNA sequence: TGTGCCAGCAGTTTTCCTGGCCTGGGCTGGCAGTACTTC.

The chain uses TRBV7-8 and TRBJ2-1; D is perhaps TRBD2 (6 bases). Germline V lookup: CDR1 SGHVS, CDR2 FQNEAQ. V was trimmed by 1 base and J by 3 bases, leaving 22 bases between them. The length of the CDR3 is 19 residues. CDR3 sequence (DNA): TGTGCCAGCAGCTTAGGTCGGCCGCTGGAGGGAGACGACTACAATGAGCAGTTCTTC. It specifies CASSLGRPLEGDDYNEQFF.

The table lists this clone with a few counts. The chain links TRBV7-9 to TRBJ2-3; 13 bases agree with TRBD2. This CDR3 contains 16 residues. J was trimmed by 3 bases and V by 5 bases; bases with no gene match: 5. CDR1 and CDR2 (germline): SEHNR, FQNEAQ (reference sequence). The CDR3 nucleotides read TGTGCCAGCAGCGGGAGGACTAGCGGGAGTACAGATACGCAGTATTTT. Amino acids: CASSGRTSGSTDTQYF. The variable domain in full, with the rest retrieved from reference TRBV7-9 and TRBJ2-3, is DTGVSQNPRHKITKRGQNVTFRCDPISEHNRLYWYRQTLGQGPEFLTYFQNEAQLEKSRLLSDRFSAERPKGSFSTLEIQRTEQGDSAMYLCASSGRTSGSTDTQYFGPGTRLTVL.

The chain couples TRBV6-6 to TRBJ1-5; no clear D gene. Trimming pared 4 bases from V and 5 bases from J, leaving 9 bases between. Germline V gene data show CDR1 as MNHNY and CDR2 as SVGAGI (reference sequence). CDR3 length: 13 residues. CDR3 in amino acids: CASSSGLHQPQHF. The CDR3 DNA reads as TGTGCCAGCAGTTCAGGCCTCCATCAGCCCCAGCATTTT.

There are a few counts of this clone. The J gene is TRBJ2-1, the V gene TRBV29-1; the match to TRBD2 covers 9 bases. Germline V gives CDR1 SQVTM, CDR2 ANQGSEA. Trimming at V came to 6 bases and at J to 11 bases, leaving 11 bases not matched to a gene. This CDR3 contains 13 residues. In nucleotides, the CDR3 is TGCAGCGTGGTCGGCCCCGGGACTAGCAAGCAGTTCTTC. It translates to CSVVGPGTSKQFF.

Ten or more counts support this clone. The genes are TRBV27 and TRBJ2-1; D ambiguous. In germline, CDR1 is MNHEY, CDR2 SMNVEV (reference sequence). The CDR3 has 12 amino acids. Trimming took off 5 bases at V and 3 bases at J, with 5 bases between the two ends. DNA for the CDR3: TGTGCCAGCAGTAGCCTCTACAATGAGCAGTTCTTC. As protein: CASSSLYNEQFF.

The V call is TRBV27, the J call TRBJ2-3; a weak D match, TRBD1 (5 bases). Germline loops: CDR1 MNHEY, CDR2 SMNVEV (reference sequence). V lost 4 bases to trimming and J lost 0 bases, with 8 bases between them. This CDR3 spans 14 amino acids. The CDR3 DNA reads as TGTGCCAGCAGTTCAGGGTTTAGCACAGATACGCAGTATTTT. It translates to CASSSGFSTDTQYF.

The rearrangement joins TRBV12-5 to TRBJ2-2; D remains unclear. The CDR3 loop spans 11 amino acids. Germline CDR1 is LGHNT and CDR2 is FRNRAP. Trimming took 7 bases from V and 5 from J, leaving 5 bases between them. In DNA form, the CDR3 reads TGTGCTAGTGCCGGGACCGGGGAGCTGTTTTTT. It translates to CASAGTGELFF.

The chain has TRBV2 and TRBJ1-4; no reliable D call. Trimming shortened V by 6 bases and J by 8 bases, and 10 bases separated the two germline ends. The CDR3 has 12 amino acids. Germline V gives CDR1 SNHLY, CDR2 FYNNEI. The DNA for the CDR3 is TGTGCCAGCAGAGCAGCAAGAGAAAAACTGTTTTTT. It codes for CASRAAREKLFF.

The chain recombines TRBV29-1 with TRBJ1-1, with TRBD1 identical over 8 bases. The length of the CDR3 is 15 residues. Losses at the gene ends were 7 bases for V and 8 bases for J; bases not matched to a gene: 18. CDR1 SQVTM and CDR2 ANQGSEA come from the germline V gene. The CDR3 reads CSGGGSATGDSEAFF. CDR3 DNA sequence: TGCAGCGGGGGGGGCAGCGCGACAGGGGATAGCGAAGCTTTCTTT.

This clone was seen only a few times. The rearrangement joins TRBV20-1 to TRBJ2-7; D unclear. From germline, CDR1 is DFQATT and CDR2 SNEGSKA (reference sequence). The CDR3 sequence is 11 residues long. V was cut by 0 bases and J by 9 bases, with 9 bases left in between. The CDR3 sequence: CSARDYMGQYF. DNA for the CDR3: TGCAGTGCTAGAGATTACATGGGGCAGTACTTC.

This clone was seen repeatedly, ten times or more. The chain is built from TRBV11-2 and TRBJ2-1; no definite D call. Germline CDR1 is SGHAT and CDR2 is FQNNGV. The ends were cut back, 0 bases at V and 6 bases at J, with 9 bases in the middle. The length of the CDR3 is 14 residues. CDR3 residues: CASSLDASSNEQFF. The CDR3 bases are TGTGCCAGCAGCTTAGATGCCAGTTCCAATGAGCAGTTCTTC.

This clone was found a few times. The rearrangement uses TRBV10-1 and TRBJ2-3; 7 nucleotides line up with TRBD2. The CDR3 spans 16 residues. J was trimmed by 0 bases and V by 0 bases; bases with no gene match: 3. Germline V gene lookup returns CDR1 WNHNN and CDR2 SYGVQD (reference sequence). The CDR3 DNA reads as TGCGCCAGCAGTGAGTCGATTAGCGGGAGCACAGATACGCAGTATTTT. Translated: CASSESISGSTDTQYF.

Ten or more counts support this clone. V and J are TRBV18 and TRBJ2-3; D remains unclear. Germline V gives CDR1 KGHSH, CDR2 LQKENI. V lost 2 bases and J lost 3, with 6 bases in between. The CDR3 length is 13 residues. The CDR3 nucleotides are TGTGCCAGCTCACCAGACGAAACAGATACGCAGTATTTT. It yields the protein CASSPDETDTQYF.